This TCR beta chain was identified during a study of cytomegalovirus exposure and HLA in healthy donors. Looking at the study overall: An early data release held tens of millions of unique TCRs from HLA-typed donors.

Regarding this clone: Its antigen is still unknown.

PCR involved 60 Vbeta and 13 Jbeta primers. TCRdb's copy holds only in-frame clones and misses some; the assay was immunoSEQ multiplex PCR. This table holds about 100,000 clones, 75% to 90% found once. Findings and caveats of the study: Cytomegalovirus association was listed for 150 or so TCR beta chains. The study dropped some indistinguishable V segments, TRBV6-2 and TRBV6-3 among them.

Germline V gene lookup returns CDR1 SGHRS and CDR2 YFSETQ. The V gene end was trimmed by 4 bases and the J gene end by 6 bases; junction bases not matched to a gene: 16. CDR3 length: 18 residues. Sequencing was carried out using PBMCs. V and J are TRBV5-1 and TRBJ2-1; 10 positions agree with TRBD2. The receptor was derived from a man aged 25 to 40 in good health and CMV-seronegative. The CDR3 DNA reads as TGCGCCAGCAGCAGACAGGGGCCTTGGACTAGCGGTACCAATGAGCAGTTCTTC. Translating it yields CASSRQGPWTSGTNEQFF.